These 21 T cell receptor beta chains originate from one sample sequenced in a study of OX40 agonist ivuxolimab in advanced cancers. Libraries were prepared by immunoSEQ multiplex PCR; TCRdb keeps only in-frame clonotypes and omits some of them. The sample lists about 71,000 clones, roughly 94% seen once, with about a sixth in the top ten. The sequences come from CD4+ or CD8+ T cells sorted from blood, collected in a trial of the OX40 agonist ivuxolimab. All receptors derive from an adult with an advanced solid tumor such as melanoma, head and neck, liver or kidney cancer.

The chain combines TRBV5-6 with TRBJ1-1; 7 bases fit TRBD1. The germline V gene has CDR1 SGHDT and CDR2 YYEEEE. The CDR3 runs to 12 residues. The V gene end was trimmed by 7 bases and the J gene end by 5 bases; junction bases not matched to a gene: 5. The CDR3 reads CASEGAETEAFF. As DNA, the CDR3 is TGTGCCAGCGAGGGGGCGGAAACTGAAGCTTTCTTT.

V is TRBV6-5 and J is TRBJ1-1; D remains ambiguous. The CDR3 is 14 residues long. Per the germline V gene, CDR1 is MNHEY and CDR2 is SVGAGI. Trimming stripped 5 bases from V and 5 bases from J, with 15 bases between. The CDR3 spells CASSPVAGGTEAFF. The CDR3 DNA is TGTGCCAGCAGTCCCGTGGCCGGCGGGACTGAAGCTTTCTTT.

This chain connects TRBV7-9 to TRBJ1-1; unclear D gene. V shed 4 bases and J shed 0 bases, with 15 bases lying between them. Germline lookup yields CDR1 SEHNR and CDR2 FQNEAQ (reference sequence). The CDR3 covers 16 residues. The CDR3 loop reads CASSSEEAYLNTEAFF. The CDR3 DNA is TGTGCCAGCAGCTCTGAGGAAGCTTATCTGAACACTGAAGCTTTCTTT. The full variable domain, rest sourced from reference TRBV7-9 and TRBJ1-1, is DTGVSQNPRHKITKRGQNVTFRCDPISEHNRLYWYRQTLGQGPEFLTYFQNEAQLEKSRLLSDRFSAERPKGSFSTLEIQRTEQGDSAMYLCASSSEEAYLNTEAFFGQGTRLTVV.

The chain links TRBV11-2 to TRBJ2-3; maybe TRBD2 (5 bases). CDR3 length: 14 residues. Trimming cost V 0 bases and J 6 bases, with 10 bases left between them. CDR1 SGHAT and CDR2 FQNNGV come from the germline V gene. The CDR3 reads CASSLEAAVDTQYF. CDR3 DNA: TGTGCCAGCAGCTTAGAAGCGGCAGTGGATACGCAGTATTTT.

The chain couples TRBV13 to TRBJ1-3, with 9 nucleotides matching TRBD1. This CDR3 is 22 amino acids long. The germline gives CDR1 PRHDT, CDR2 FYEKMQ (reference sequence). V lost 2 bases, J lost 0 bases, and 20 bases stayed unmatched. The CDR3 DNA is TGTGCCAGCAGCTTAAGAGGATCTGGGGGACAGGGAGTGGCTCACTCTGGAAACACCATATATTTT. It specifies CASSLRGSGGQGVAHSGNTIYF.

The chain carries TRBV2 and TRBJ1-1, with no clear D. V lost 7 bases to trimming and J lost 0 bases, with 12 bases between them. Germline V CDR1 and CDR2: SNHLY, FYNNEI. This CDR3 has 14 residues. The CDR3 DNA reads as TGTGCCAGCAAAACGGGTTTAATGAACACTGAAGCTTTCTTT. Translating it yields CASKTGLMNTEAFF.

V is TRBV4-3 and J is TRBJ2-7; a weak D match, TRBD1 (6 bases). The CDR3 is 14 residues long. The V end lost 0 bases, the J end lost 3 bases, and 9 bases lay between the germline ends. The germline CDR1 and CDR2 sequences are LGHNA and YSLEER. CDR3 sequence (DNA): TGCGCCAGCAGCCAAGAGGGGGCAGGCTACGAGCAGTACTTC. This sequence encodes CASSQEGAGYEQYF.

The chain links TRBV12-5 to TRBJ1-4; 7 positions match TRBD1. There are 18 residues in the CDR3. Unmatched junction bases numbered 15, after V lost 3 bases and J lost 5 bases. Germline assignment: CDR1 LGHNT and CDR2 FRNRAP. CDR3 in amino acids: CASGFHLPGGTVNEKLFF. CDR3 in DNA: TGTGCTAGTGGTTTCCACCTCCCGGGGGGGACAGTAAATGAAAAACTGTTTTTT.

This sequence joins TRBV4-1 and TRBJ2-1; D is ambiguous. Trimming stripped 4 bases from V and 4 bases from J, with 11 bases between. CDR3 length: 14 residues. Germline assignment: CDR1 MGHRA and CDR2 YSYEKL. The CDR3 loop reads CASSLASSYNEQFF. CDR3 nucleotides: TGCGCCAGCAGCCTCGCTAGTTCTTACAATGAGCAGTTCTTC.

The chain is built from TRBV7-3 and TRBJ2-2; TRBD2 agrees at 8 bases. Unmatched junction bases numbered 10, after V lost 3 bases and J lost 4 bases. The CDR3 extends over 17 amino acids. Germline assignment: CDR1 SGHTA and CDR2 FQGTGA. The CDR3 DNA follows: TGTGCCAGCAGCTTGGGGATCGAGCGGGAGAGCACCGGGGAGCTGTTTTTT. It codes for CASSLGIERESTGELFF.

The chain joins TRBV28 to TRBJ2-3; D not resolved. Germline lookup yields CDR1 MDHEN and CDR2 SYDVKM. The ends were cut back, 8 bases at V and 2 bases at J, with 8 bases in the middle. This CDR3 spans 12 amino acids. The CDR3 loop reads CASSFSTDTQYF. The DNA of the CDR3 is TGTGCCAGCTCCTTCTCCACAGATACGCAGTATTTT.

This clone was seen a single time. The chain carries TRBV9 and TRBJ2-1; TRBD2 aligns across 7 bases. V trimming: 4 bases; J trimming: 9 bases; junction bases outside the gene matches: 13. The CDR3 is 15 amino acids. Germline V gene lookup returns CDR1 SGDLS and CDR2 YYNGEE. The CDR3 DNA sequence: TGTGCCAGCAGCCCCGAAGGACTAGACTTTGGTGAGCAGTTCTTC. It encodes CASSPEGLDFGEQFF.

This chain uses TRBV4-1 with TRBJ1-2, with D possibly matching TRBD1 (6 bases). V was clipped by 0 bases and J by 1 base, with 12 bases between them. The CDR3 spans 16 residues. The V gene's germline CDR1 is MGHRA and CDR2 YSYEKL. CDR3 bases: TGCGCCAGCAGCCAAGACGACAGGCCGCTTAACTATGGCTACACCTTC. Translated, it gives CASSQDDRPLNYGYTF.

V and J are TRBV5-4 and TRBJ1-2; tentatively, D is TRBD1 (6 bases). The CDR3 is made up of 13 amino acids. Germline CDR1 SGHNT, CDR2 YYREEE (reference sequence). The V end was cut by 2 bases, the J end by 6 bases, with 11 bases between. The CDR3 region has the DNA TGTGCCAGCAGCTTTTCAGGGGCAGATGGCTACACCTTC. Protein: CASSFSGADGYTF.

V is TRBV4-3 and J is TRBJ2-1; TRBD2 matches 10 bases. There are 16 residues in the CDR3. Germline CDR1 reads LGHNA; CDR2 reads YSLEER. The J segment lost 8 bases and the V segment lost 3 bases, leaving 10 bases of the junction unmatched. Here the CDR3 DNA reads TGCGCCAGCAGCCAGGAGCGGGGGGGGTTCTGGGATGAGCAGTTCTTC. Its protein is CASSQERGGFWDEQFF.

This clone was seen only a few times. The CDR3 protein is CASSPGSRTGSYEQYF. CDR3 nucleotides: TGTGCCAGCAGCCCCGGCAGCCGGACAGGGTCCTACGAGCAGTACTTC. The chain joins TRBV7-7 to TRBJ2-7; 8 nucleotides line up with TRBD1. Per germline, CDR1 SSHAT and CDR2 FNYEAQ (reference sequence). J gave up 1 base and V 5 bases, and 10 bases lay outside the gene matches. The CDR3 sequence is 16 residues long.

The J gene is TRBJ2-7, the V gene TRBV4-3; 9 bases fit TRBD1. Germline V lookup: CDR1 LGHNA, CDR2 YSLEER. V shed 1 base, J shed 5 bases, and the junction held 6 bases outside the gene matches. CDR3 length: 15 amino acids. This chain's CDR3 is CASSQGGTGSHEQYF. CDR3 coding DNA: TGCGCCAGCAGCCAAGGGGGGACAGGGAGCCACGAGCAGTACTTC.

The chain carries TRBV4-2 and TRBJ1-1, with D tentatively TRBD1 (5 bases). This CDR3 spans 16 amino acids. Germline V gene sequence: CDR1 LGHNA, CDR2 YNFKEQ. V was clipped by 2 bases and J by 0 bases, with 13 bases between them. The CDR3 bases are TGTGCCAGCAGCCAATCCCGGACAAACATGAACACTGAAGCTTTCTTT. Translating gives CASSQSRTNMNTEAFF.

The rearrangement uses TRBV9 and TRBJ1-2; tentatively, D is TRBD1 (5 bases). Trimming pared 0 bases from V and 6 bases from J, leaving 12 bases between. Germline V gene sequence: CDR1 SGDLS, CDR2 YYNGEE. The CDR3 covers 14 residues. CDR3 DNA sequence: TGTGCCAGCAGCGTAGACCAGGGACTCGATGGCTACACCTTC. This sequence encodes CASSVDQGLDGYTF.

This chain joins TRBV28 and TRBJ2-3; D perhaps matches TRBD1 (5 bases). CDR1 and CDR2 from the germline V gene are MDHEN and SYDVKM. The V gene lost 5 bases and the J gene lost 2 bases, with 11 bases spanning the gap. The CDR3 length is 14 residues. CDR3 sequence: CASSRGRTTDTQYF. The CDR3 region has the DNA TGTGCCAGCAGTAGGGGCAGAACCACAGATACGCAGTATTTT.

The CDR3 DNA is TGTGCCAGCAGCTCCGGGACAGGGGGCGAGCAGTACTTC. It specifies CASSSGTGGEQYF. This chain links TRBV2 with TRBJ2-7; 11 bases match TRBD1. V was pared by 6 bases and J by 6 bases, with 4 bases of the junction left unmatched. The CDR3 has 13 amino acids. Germline-derived CDR1 and CDR2 are SNHLY and FYNNEI.